This T cell receptor beta chain was identified during a study of a mutant IDH1 vaccine in newly diagnosed glioma. Time point specified: week 23, last vaccination. Vaccinated patients received 300 ug of mutant IDH1 20-mer peptide per dose, with topical imiquimod. Details on this clone: Its antigen is undetermined.

Using immunoSEQ multiplex PCR, the repertoire was profiled, and TCRdb retains in-frame clones only, with some absent. The sample lists 50,000 to 70,000 clones, 87% occurring once. Deletions cut 2 bases from V and 7 bases from J, with 16 bases between. Germline V gives CDR1 SGHRS, CDR2 YFSETQ. There are 15 residues in the CDR3. This clonotype was obtained from a man aged 35-49 years with glioma. The material was PBMCs, obtained from a glioma patient whose treatment included an IDH1 peptide vaccine. The V gene is TRBV5-1, the J gene TRBJ2-1; D may correspond to TRBD1 or TRBD2 (6 bases each). The CDR3 loop reads CASSFMGGEGNEQFF. For the CDR3, the DNA is TGCGCCAGCAGCTTTATGGGGGGCGAAGGGAATGAGCAGTTCTTC.